The rows below give T cell receptor beta chains drawn from one sample of a study of blood T cell repertoires in COVID-19. Here immunoSEQ multiplex PCR was the method, and the copy in TCRdb shows in-frame clones only, minus some. The table lists roughly 25,000 clones, roughly 86% of them singletons, with around 28% in the top ten. Source material: peripheral blood. The receptors stem from a human donor with active COVID-19. The donor label of this sample is uncertain. The CDR3 runs from the conserved cysteine through the conserved F or W.

>TRBJ2-3|TRBV7-2
CASSTGLPGGTQYF
>TRBJ2-2|TRBV28
CASSLSQGNTGELFF
>TRBJ2-5|TRBV27
CASRDLTGGSETQYF
>TRBJ1-1|TRBV29-1
CSVERGMNTEAFF
>TRBJ1-2|TRBV10-3
CAISDRQAYYGYTF
>TRBJ1-1|TRBV18
CASSPPYGAPNTEAFF
>TRBJ2-7|TRBV27
CASSVAGGRSYEQYF
>TRBJ1-4|TRBV6-6
CASSPSGQNNEKLFF
>TRBJ2-1|TRBV19
CASSPRTGGTNEQFF
>TRBJ2-1|TRBV7-8
CASSGAGTSGDSSYNEQFF
>TRBJ1-2|TRBV4-2
CASSQVPGGLPRGYTF
>TRBJ1-1|TRBV30
CAWSVSFANEAFF
>TRBJ2-1|TRBV20-1
CSASSSGRVYEQFF
>TRBJ2-5|TRBV4-3
CANSQDQQGRETQYF
>TRBJ2-5|TRBV3-1/TRBV3-2
CASSQGRGSAQYF
>TRBJ2-7|TRBV7-2
CASSSYSGSYEQYF
>TRBJ2-5|TRBV5-4
CASSLVYTSGEETQYF
>TRBJ1-2|TRBV5-1
CASSLGYRTGNYGYTF